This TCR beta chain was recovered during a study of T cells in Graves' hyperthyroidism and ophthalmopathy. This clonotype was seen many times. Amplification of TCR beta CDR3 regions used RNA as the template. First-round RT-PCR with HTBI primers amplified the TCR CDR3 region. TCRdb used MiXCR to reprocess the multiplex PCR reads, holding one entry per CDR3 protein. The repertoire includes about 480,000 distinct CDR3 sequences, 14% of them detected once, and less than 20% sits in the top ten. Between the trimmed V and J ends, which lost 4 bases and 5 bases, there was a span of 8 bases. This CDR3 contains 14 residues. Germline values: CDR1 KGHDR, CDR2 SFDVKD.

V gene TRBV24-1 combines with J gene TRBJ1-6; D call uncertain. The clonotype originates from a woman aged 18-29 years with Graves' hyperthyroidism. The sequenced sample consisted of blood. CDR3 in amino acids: CATSDGQDNSPLHF. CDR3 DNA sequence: TGTGCCACCAGTGACGGGCAAGATAATTCACCCCTCCACTTT.